This T cell receptor beta chain was found in a study of blood T cells in healthy people across ages. Study outcomes and limitations: Whereas aged donors had fewer naive CD4+ cells, long-lived donors had more of them and higher diversity.

It was with a sample-barcoded 5' primer and a J-beta primer mix that a second PCR of roughly 6 to 11 cycles was run. TCRdb re-derived calls from the 5' RACE reads in MiXCR, one entry per CDR3 protein. This table holds about 500,000 distinct CDR3 sequences, 24% found once. This clonotype turned up a few times. Antigen unknown. This CDR3 region has 15 residues. Trimming shortened V by 2 bases and J by 2 bases, and 11 bases separated the two germline ends. The germline CDR1 and CDR2 sequences are SGHAT and FQNNGV. These data also featured in a second study, about T cells of mothers and their children. That investigation notes: Related mother-child pairs shared slightly more overlap than unrelated pairs, but the difference was non-significant.

Sequenced sample: blood. This sequence joins TRBV11-2 and TRBJ2-3; D uncertain. This sequence was found in a boy aged 10-17 years in good health. CDR3 residues: CASSLSRIITDTQYF. CDR3 nucleotide sequence: TGTGCCAGCAGCTTAAGTCGGATAATCACAGATACGCAGTATTTT.